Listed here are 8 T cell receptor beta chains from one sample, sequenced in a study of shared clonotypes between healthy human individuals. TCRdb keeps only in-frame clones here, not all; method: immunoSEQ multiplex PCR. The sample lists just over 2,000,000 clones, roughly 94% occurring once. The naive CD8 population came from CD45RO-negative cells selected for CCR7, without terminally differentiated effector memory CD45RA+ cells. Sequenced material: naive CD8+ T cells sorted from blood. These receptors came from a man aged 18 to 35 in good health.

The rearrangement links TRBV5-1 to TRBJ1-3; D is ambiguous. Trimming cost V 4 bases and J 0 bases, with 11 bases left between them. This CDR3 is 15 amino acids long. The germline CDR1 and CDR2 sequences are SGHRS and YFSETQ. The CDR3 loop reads CASSVDLSSGNTIYF. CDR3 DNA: TGCGCCAGCAGCGTAGACCTCAGCTCTGGAAACACCATATATTTT.

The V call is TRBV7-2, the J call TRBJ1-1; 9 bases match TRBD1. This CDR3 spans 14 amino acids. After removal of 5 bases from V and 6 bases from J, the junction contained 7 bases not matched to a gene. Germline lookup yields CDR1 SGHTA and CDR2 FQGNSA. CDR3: CASSTGQGLAEAFF. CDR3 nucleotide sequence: TGTGCCAGCAGCACCGGACAGGGGTTGGCTGAAGCTTTCTTT.

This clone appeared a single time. DNA for the CDR3: TGTGCCAGCAGCTTAGTTTTAAGGCGGGAGGGCTCATTCAATGAGCAGTTCTTC. It specifies CASSLVLRREGSFNEQFF. The chain combines TRBV7-8 with TRBJ2-1, with 9 bases lining up with TRBD2. This CDR3 has 18 amino acids. From germline, CDR1 is SGHVS and CDR2 FQNEAQ. V shed 1 base, J shed 6 bases, and the junction held 13 bases outside the gene matches.

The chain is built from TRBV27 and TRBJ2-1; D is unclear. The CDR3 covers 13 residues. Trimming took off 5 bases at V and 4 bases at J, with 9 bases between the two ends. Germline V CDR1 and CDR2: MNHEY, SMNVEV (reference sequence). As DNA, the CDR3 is TGTGCCAGCAGTCAAAGCTGGTACAATGAGCAGTTCTTC. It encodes CASSQSWYNEQFF.

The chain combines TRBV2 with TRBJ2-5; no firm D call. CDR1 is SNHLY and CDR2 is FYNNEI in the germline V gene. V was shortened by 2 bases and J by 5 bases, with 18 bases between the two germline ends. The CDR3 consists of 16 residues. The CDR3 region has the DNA TGTGCCAGCAGTGAACGAGTATGGGGAAGTTTGGAGACCCAGTACTTC. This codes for CASSERVWGSLETQYF.

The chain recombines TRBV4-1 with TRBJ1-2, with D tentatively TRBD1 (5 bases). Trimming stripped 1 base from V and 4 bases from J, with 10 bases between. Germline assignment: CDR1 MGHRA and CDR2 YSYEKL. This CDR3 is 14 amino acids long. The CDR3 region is CASSQAQGGYGYTF. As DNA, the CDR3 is TGCGCCAGCAGCCAAGCTCAGGGAGGCTATGGCTACACCTTC.

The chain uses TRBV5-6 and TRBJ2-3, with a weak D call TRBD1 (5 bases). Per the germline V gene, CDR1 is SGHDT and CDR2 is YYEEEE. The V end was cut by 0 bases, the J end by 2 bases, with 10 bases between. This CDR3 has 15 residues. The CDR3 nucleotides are TGTGCCAGCAGCTTGGCCGGACACCACACAGATACGCAGTATTTT. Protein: CASSLAGHHTDTQYF. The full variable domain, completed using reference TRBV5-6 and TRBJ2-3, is DAGVTQSPTHLIKTRGQQVTLRCSPKSGHDTVSWYQQALGQGPQFIFQYYEEEERQRGNFPDRFSGHQFPNYSSELNVNALLLGDSALYLCASSLAGHHTDTQYFGPGTRLTVL.

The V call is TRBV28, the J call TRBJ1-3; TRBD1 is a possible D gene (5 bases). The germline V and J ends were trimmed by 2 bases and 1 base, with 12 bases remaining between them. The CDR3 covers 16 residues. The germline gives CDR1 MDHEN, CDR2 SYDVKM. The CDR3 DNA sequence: TGTGCCAGCAGTTTAAGGTCTGAGGGGTCTGGAAACACCATATATTTT. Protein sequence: CASSLRSEGSGNTIYF.